This entry describes one TCR beta chain. The target antigen is unknown. With 2 bases clipped from V and 1 base from J, the junction kept 6 bases outside the gene matches. The CDR3 covers 16 residues. Germline assignment: CDR1 SGHNT and CDR2 YYREEE (reference sequence). The method was immunoSEQ multiplex PCR; TCRdb's version includes in-frame clones alone and lacks a portion of them. The sample carries about 160,000 clones, about 91% recorded once. These data belong to a study of T cell responses to AZD1222 COVID-19 vaccine. Broader study findings: Seropositivity was recorded at baseline in only a handful of AZD1222 recipients. Donor demographics were predominantly white British with a female majority; clonal diversity may be underestimated. Regions 160-218 and 743-854 dominated among vaccine-associated CD4 TCRs spanning spike.

This TCR derives from an adult in good health. The sample here was peripheral blood, taken on day 0 of MenACWY control vaccination. The chain is built from TRBV5-4 and TRBJ2-3, with 8 bases fitting TRBD1. CDR3: CASSFRPGQGTDTQYF. The CDR3 bases are TGTGCCAGCAGCTTCCGACCGGGACAGGGCACAGATACGCAGTATTTT.